This TCR beta chain was identified in a study of OX40 agonist ivuxolimab in advanced cancers. Study details: Each dose-escalation patient presented with hepatocellular carcinoma, melanoma, renal cell or head and neck cancer. Regarding the study as a whole: Which antigen the expanded peripheral T cells recognized is unknown.

CDR1 SGHNT and CDR2 YYREEE come from the germline V gene (reference sequence). The V gene lost 4 bases and the J gene lost 0 bases, with 11 bases spanning the gap. The CDR3 contains 15 residues. Worth noting for this clone: What it recognizes is unknown.

TCRdb keeps only in-frame clones here, not all; method: immunoSEQ multiplex PCR. Of about 70,000 clones in the sample, approximately 89% were seen once. The receptor was isolated from an adult with an advanced solid tumor such as melanoma, head and neck, liver or kidney cancer. Sample: CD4+ or CD8+ T cells sorted from blood, taken in a trial of the OX40 agonist ivuxolimab. This chain connects TRBV5-4 to TRBJ1-3; D gene unclear. DNA for the CDR3: TGTGCCAGCAGCCAGGACGGCCACTCTGGAAACACCATATATTTT. Protein: CASSQDGHSGNTIYF.